The rows below give T cell receptor beta chains drawn from one sample of a study of regulatory T cells in long-lasting Graves disease. TCRdb re-called the multiplex PCR reads with MiXCR, one entry per CDR3 protein. The sample records some 560,000 distinct CDR3 sequences, more than 15% being singletons. The same specimen was also included in a second study, on T cells in Graves' hyperthyroidism and ophthalmopathy.

The source was peripheral blood mononuclear cells (PBMCs), collected at new diagnosis, from a patient treated with antithyroid drugs. The receptors stem from a woman aged 35-65 years with Graves disease. CDR3s include the opening cysteine and the closing phenylalanine or tryptophan. Fields, in order: V gene, J gene, CDR3 protein.

>TRBV14|TRBJ2-3
CASSPLSGGGGTQYF
>TRBV30|TRBJ2-3
CAWSRNTQYF
>TRBV6-5|TRBJ1-2
CASSYSTGEGAYGYTF
>TRBV28|.
CASSLLGRGLAVETQYF
>TRBV4-2|TRBJ1-6
CASSQDWGSYNSPLHF
>TRBV12-3/TRBV12-4|TRBJ2-5
CASSSRRQGAGETQYF
>TRBV7-3|TRBJ1-2
CASSLGQGVDGYTF
>TRBV12-5|TRBJ1-2
CASGLGGAGLGGYTF
>TRBV2|TRBJ1-6
CASSGPGGPANSPLHF
>TRBV10-1|TRBJ1-2
CASSETGFGGYTF
>TRBV20-1|TRBJ2-7
CSARRGGREQYF
>TRBV14|TRBJ2-7
CASSPDRGLVEQYF
>TRBV5-4|TRBJ1-4
CASSLGSGGGEKLFF
>TRBV18|TRBJ1-5
CASSPLPDQPQHF
>TRBV18|TRBJ2-7
CASSLNTRGMYF
>TRBV6-2/TRBV6-3|TRBJ1-2
CASSEAGYYGYTF
>TRBV2|TRBJ1-1
CASQKTGMGTEAFF
>TRBV28|TRBJ1-1
CASSPQGTEAFF
>TRBV10-3|TRBJ2-2
CAHTGTNTGELFF
>TRBV2|TRBJ2-1
CASRLTGTSGAYNEQFF
>TRBV18|TRBJ1-1
CASSPPEGGMNTEAFF
>TRBV12-3/TRBV12-4|TRBJ2-7
CASSSGTSFYEQYF
>TRBV5-1|TRBJ1-1
CASSVSGAANTEAFF
>TRBV20-1|TRBJ1-6
CSATTGASDNSPLHF
>TRBV11-3|TRBJ1-6
CASSFAGHRGSPLHF
>TRBV10-1|TRBJ2-3
CASSEQGAVYTDTQYF
>TRBV28|TRBJ1-1
CASSRRLWSLNTEAFF
>TRBV30|TRBJ1-3
CAWKGGNSGNTIYF
>TRBV12-3/TRBV12-4|TRBJ2-7
CASSPTGSEQYF
>TRBV14|TRBJ2-6
CASSPGWANVLTF
>TRBV6-4|TRBJ1-1
CASSVQANTEAFF
>TRBV9|TRBJ2-7
CASSVELASREQYF
>TRBV7-2|TRBJ2-7
CASRGQGGTEQYF
>TRBV6-5|TRBJ1-2
CASSYWQGARYGYTF
>TRBV7-2|TRBJ1-1
CASSLVMQGTGAPEAFF
>TRBV3-1|TRBJ1-3
CASSPSLDGASGNTIYF
>TRBV11-2|TRBJ2-5
CASSLDRVRGREETQYF
>TRBV5-6|TRBJ2-7
CASSPRLIYEQYF
>TRBV7-9|TRBJ1-2
CASSRPGALYGYTF
>TRBV14|TRBJ1-3
CASSQFEGVSGNTIYF
>TRBV28|TRBJ2-3
CASSAGTSGADTQYF
>TRBV7-2|TRBJ1-6
CASSYDRVRNSPLHF
>TRBV14|TRBJ2-1
CASSQDWQGKYNEQFF
>TRBV12-3/TRBV12-4|TRBJ1-5
CASSLKSLNQPQHF
>TRBV7-9|TRBJ2-1
CASSPGPAGAYNEQFF
>TRBV28|TRBJ1-3
CASSPPPGYVGNTIYF
>TRBV28|TRBJ1-4
CASSLEGTNEKLFF
>TRBV7-8|TRBJ1-6
CASSADGRMVLHF
>TRBV18|TRBJ1-5
CASSPPNQPQHF
>TRBV15|TRBJ1-5
CATEDRGGGQPQHF
>TRBV18|TRBJ1-5
CASSPNTGNQPQHF
>TRBV4-1|TRBJ2-7
CASSHAGNYEQYF
>TRBV2|TRBJ2-5
CASSLRGVGETQYF
>TRBV5-5|TRBJ1-6
CASSPRDTSSYNSPLHF
>TRBV29-1|TRBJ1-2
CSVGGAHGYTF
>TRBV10-1|TRBJ2-2
CASSHAGGGGELFF